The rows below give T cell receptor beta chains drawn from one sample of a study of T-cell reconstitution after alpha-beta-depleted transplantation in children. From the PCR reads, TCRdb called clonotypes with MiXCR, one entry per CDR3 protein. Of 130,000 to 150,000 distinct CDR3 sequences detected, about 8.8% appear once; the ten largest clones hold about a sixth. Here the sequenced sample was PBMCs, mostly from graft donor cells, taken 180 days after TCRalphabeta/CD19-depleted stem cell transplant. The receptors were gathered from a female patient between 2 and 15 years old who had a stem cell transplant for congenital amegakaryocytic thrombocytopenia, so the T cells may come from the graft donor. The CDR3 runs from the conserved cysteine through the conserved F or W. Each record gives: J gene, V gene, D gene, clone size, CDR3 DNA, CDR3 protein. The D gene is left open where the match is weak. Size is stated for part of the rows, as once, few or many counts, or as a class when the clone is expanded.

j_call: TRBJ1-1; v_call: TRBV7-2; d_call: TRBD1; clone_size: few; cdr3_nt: TGTGCCAGCAGCTTAATCCCAGGGGGGGACACTGAAGCTTTCTTT; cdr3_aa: CASSLIPGGDTEAFF
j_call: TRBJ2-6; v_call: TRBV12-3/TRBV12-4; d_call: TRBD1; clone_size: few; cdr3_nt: TGTGCCAGCAGTTTAGAGCAGGGGGCGGACATTTATGGGGCCAACGTCCTGACTTTC; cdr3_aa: CASSLEQGADIYGANVLTF
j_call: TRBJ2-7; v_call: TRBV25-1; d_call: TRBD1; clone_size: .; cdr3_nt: TGTGCCAGCACCGGTCAGGGACAGATCTACGAGCAGTACTTC; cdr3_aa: CASTGQGQIYEQYF
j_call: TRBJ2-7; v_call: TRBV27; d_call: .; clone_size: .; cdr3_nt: TGTACCCTCAGTTTTTACAGGAATGACGAGCAGTACTTC; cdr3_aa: CTLSFYRNDEQYF
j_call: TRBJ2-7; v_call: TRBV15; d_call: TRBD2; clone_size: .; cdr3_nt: TGTGCCACCAGCAGAGCGGGGGGGCCATCCGAGCAGTACTTC; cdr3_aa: CATSRAGGPSEQYF
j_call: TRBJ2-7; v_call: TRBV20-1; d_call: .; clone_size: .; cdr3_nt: TGCAGTGCTAGTTCAGCGACAAGCTACGAGCAGTACTTC; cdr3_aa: CSASSATSYEQYF
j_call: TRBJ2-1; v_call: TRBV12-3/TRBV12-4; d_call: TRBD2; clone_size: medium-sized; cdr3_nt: TGTGCCAGCAGTCCGGGGGGACTAGCGGACTACAATGAGCAGTTCTTC; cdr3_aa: CASSPGGLADYNEQFF
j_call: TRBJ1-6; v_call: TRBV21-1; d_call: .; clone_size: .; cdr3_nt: TGTGCCAGCAGCAAATTTAGCGGGACAGGGTCAGTTAATTCACCCCTCCACTTT; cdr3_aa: CASSKFSGTGSVNSPLHF
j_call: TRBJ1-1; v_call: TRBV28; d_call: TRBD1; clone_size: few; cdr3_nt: TGTGCCAGCAGTACAAGCCCCGGGGACAGGGAAACTGAAGCTTTCTTT; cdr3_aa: CASSTSPGDRETEAFF
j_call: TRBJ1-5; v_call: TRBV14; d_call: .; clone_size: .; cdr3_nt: TGTGCCAGCAGCCAAGGCCTGGGGAGTCAGCCCCAGCATTTT; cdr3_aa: CASSQGLGSQPQHF
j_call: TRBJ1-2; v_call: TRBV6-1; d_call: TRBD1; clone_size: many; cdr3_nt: TGTGCCAGCAGTGCCAGCCCCCAGGGGGCCATAGATGGCTACACCTTC; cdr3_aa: CASSASPQGAIDGYTF
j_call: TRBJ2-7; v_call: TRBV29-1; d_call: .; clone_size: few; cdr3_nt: TGCAGCGTTCTCCGGGACCGGGGCACCTACGAGCAGTACTTC; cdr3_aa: CSVLRDRGTYEQYF
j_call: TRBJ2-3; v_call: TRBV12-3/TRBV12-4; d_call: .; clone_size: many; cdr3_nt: TGTGCCAGCAACTTCGTGAGCGGCTTCACAGATACGCAGTATTTT; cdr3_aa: CASNFVSGFTDTQYF
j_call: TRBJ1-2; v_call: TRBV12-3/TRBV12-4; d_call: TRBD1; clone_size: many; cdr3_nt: TGTGCCAGCAGTTCCCGGGACAGGGAGGGCGGCTACACCTTC; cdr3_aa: CASSSRDREGGYTF
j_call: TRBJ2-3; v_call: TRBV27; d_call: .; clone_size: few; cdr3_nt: TGTGCCAGCAGTTTCCAGCTGAGCACAGATACGCAGTATTTT; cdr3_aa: CASSFQLSTDTQYF
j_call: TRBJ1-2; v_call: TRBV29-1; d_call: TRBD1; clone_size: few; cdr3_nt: TGCAGCGTAACCGACAGGGTTGGCTACACCTTC; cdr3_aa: CSVTDRVGYTF
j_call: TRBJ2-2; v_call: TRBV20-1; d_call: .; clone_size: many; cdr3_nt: TGCAGTGCGCGGAAGGAGGACGGGATGAACACCGGGGAGCTGTTTTTT; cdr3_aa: CSARKEDGMNTGELFF
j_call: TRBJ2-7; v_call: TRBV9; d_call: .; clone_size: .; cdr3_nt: TGTGCCAGCAGCGTAGCTTGGGGGCGATCCTACGAGCAGTACTTC; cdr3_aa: CASSVAWGRSYEQYF
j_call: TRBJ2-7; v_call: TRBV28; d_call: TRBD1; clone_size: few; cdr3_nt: TGTGCCAGAGGGGGGAGGGGGACAGGGGGCAGTGCCAGTTACGAGCAGTACTTC; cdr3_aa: CARGGRGTGGSASYEQYF
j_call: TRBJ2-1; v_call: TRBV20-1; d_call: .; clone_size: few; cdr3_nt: TGCAGTGCTAGAGGTCAGGGGGGCGCCTACAATGAGCAGTTCTTC; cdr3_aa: CSARGQGGAYNEQFF
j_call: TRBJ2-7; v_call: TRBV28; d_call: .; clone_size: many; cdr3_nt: TGTGCCAGCAGTTTAGGACTCTACGAGCAGTACTTC; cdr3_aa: CASSLGLYEQYF
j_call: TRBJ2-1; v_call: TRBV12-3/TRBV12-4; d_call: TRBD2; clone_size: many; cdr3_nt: TGTGCCAGCAGGCGGACTAGCAGTAACAATGAGCAGTTCTTC; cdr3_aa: CASRRTSSNNEQFF
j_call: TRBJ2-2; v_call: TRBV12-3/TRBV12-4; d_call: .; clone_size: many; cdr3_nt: TGTGCCAGCGGATTAGGGTCCAGGAACACCGGGGAGCTGTTTTTT; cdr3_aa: CASGLGSRNTGELFF
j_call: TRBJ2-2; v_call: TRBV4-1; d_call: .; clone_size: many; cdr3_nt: TGCGCCAGCAGCCAAGATCTCCAGGGTAGTACCGGGGAGCTGTTTTTT; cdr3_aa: CASSQDLQGSTGELFF
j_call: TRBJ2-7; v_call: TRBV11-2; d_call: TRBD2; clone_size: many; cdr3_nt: TGTGCCAGCAGCTTAGGTTCTAGCGGGGAGGGGTCCACCTACGAGCAGTACTTC; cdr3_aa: CASSLGSSGEGSTYEQYF
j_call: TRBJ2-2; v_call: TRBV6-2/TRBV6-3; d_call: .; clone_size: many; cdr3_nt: TGTGCCAGCAGGCTTGTAACGGGGGCCGGAGCCGGGGAGCTGTTTTTT; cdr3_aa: CASRLVTGAGAGELFF
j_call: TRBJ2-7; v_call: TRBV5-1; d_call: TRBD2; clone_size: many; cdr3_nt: TGCGCCAGCAGCTTGGAGCCTAGCGGGTGGTCCTACGAGCAGTACTTC; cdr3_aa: CASSLEPSGWSYEQYF
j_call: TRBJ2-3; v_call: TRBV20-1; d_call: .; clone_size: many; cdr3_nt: TGCAGTGCTCTTCAGGATTCTAGCACAGATACGCAGTATTTT; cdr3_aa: CSALQDSSTDTQYF
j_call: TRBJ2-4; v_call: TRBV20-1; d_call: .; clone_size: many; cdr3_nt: TGCAGTGCTCAGCAGCTAGCCAAAAACATTCAGTACTTC; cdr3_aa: CSAQQLAKNIQYF
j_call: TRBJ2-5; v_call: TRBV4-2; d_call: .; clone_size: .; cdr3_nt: TGTGCCAGCAGCCAAGAACTAGGAGGGGTCGAGACCCAGTACTTC; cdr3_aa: CASSQELGGVETQYF
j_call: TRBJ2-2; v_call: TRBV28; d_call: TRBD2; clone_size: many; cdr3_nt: TGTGCCAGCAGAACCCCGAGGGCTAGCGGGAGCATCGGGGAGCTGTTTTTT; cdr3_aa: CASRTPRASGSIGELFF
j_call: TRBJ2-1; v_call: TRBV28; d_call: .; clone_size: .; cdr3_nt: TGTGCCAGCAGTTCAAAGGACCGCTCCTACAATGAGCAGTTCTTC; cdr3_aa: CASSSKDRSYNEQFF
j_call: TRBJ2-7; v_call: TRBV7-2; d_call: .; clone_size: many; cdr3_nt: TGTGCCAGCAGCTTATTGGCCTACCCCTCCTACGAGCAGTACTTC; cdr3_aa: CASSLLAYPSYEQYF
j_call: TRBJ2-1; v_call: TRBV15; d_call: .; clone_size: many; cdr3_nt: TGTGCCACCAGCAGAGAAGGCGGGCAGAGGGGCACGAATGAGCAGTTCTTC; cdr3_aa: CATSREGGQRGTNEQFF